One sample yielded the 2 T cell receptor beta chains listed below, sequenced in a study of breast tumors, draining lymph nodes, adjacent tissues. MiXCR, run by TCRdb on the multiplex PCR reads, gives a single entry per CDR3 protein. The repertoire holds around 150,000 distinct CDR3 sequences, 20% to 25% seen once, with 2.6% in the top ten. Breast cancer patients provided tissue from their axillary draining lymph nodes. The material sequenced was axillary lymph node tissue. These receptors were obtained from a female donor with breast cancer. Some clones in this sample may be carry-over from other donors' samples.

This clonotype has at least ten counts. The CDR3, as DNA: TGCAGTGCTAGACAGGGGGCGTCCTACGAGCAGTACTTC. This codes for CSARQGASYEQYF. V and J are TRBV20-1 and TRBJ2-7, with 8 bases aligning to TRBD1. The CDR3 is made up of 13 amino acids. V gave up 2 bases and J gave up 1 base; unmatched junction bases: 1. Germline CDR1 reads DFQATT; CDR2 reads SNEGSKA (reference sequence).

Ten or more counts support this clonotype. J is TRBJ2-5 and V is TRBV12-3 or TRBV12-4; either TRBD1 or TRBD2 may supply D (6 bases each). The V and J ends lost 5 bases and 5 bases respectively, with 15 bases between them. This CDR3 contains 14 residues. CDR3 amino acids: CASSIRGGRETQYF. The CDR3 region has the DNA TGTGCCAGCAGTATTCGAGGGGGGCGGGAGACCCAGTACTTC.